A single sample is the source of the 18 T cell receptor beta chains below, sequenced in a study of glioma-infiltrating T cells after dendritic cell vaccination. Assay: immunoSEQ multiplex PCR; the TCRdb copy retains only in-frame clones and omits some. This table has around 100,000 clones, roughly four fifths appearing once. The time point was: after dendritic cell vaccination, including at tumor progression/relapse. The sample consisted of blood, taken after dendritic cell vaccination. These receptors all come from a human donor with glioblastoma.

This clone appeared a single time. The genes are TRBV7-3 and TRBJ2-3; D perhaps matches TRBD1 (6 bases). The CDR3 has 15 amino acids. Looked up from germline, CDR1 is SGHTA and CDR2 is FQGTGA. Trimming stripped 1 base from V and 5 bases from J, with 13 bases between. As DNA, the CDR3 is TGTGCCAGCAGCTTAAGTCGGACAGTTGGAGATACGCAGTATTTT. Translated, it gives CASSLSRTVGDTQYF.

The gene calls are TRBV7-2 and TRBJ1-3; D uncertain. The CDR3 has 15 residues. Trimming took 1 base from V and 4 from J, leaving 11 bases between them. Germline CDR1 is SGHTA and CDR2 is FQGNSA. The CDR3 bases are TGTGCCAGCAGCTTAGTCGGAGGGAACGGAAACACCATATATTTT. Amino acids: CASSLVGGNGNTIYF.

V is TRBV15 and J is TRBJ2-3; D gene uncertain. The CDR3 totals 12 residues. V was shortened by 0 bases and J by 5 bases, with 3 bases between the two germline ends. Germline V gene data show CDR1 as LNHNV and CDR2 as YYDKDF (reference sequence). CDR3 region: CATSRDRDTQYF. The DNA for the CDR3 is TGTGCCACCAGCAGAGATCGAGATACGCAGTATTTT.

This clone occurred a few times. The CDR3 sequence: CASRLEQSNEKLFF. The CDR3 DNA reads TGTGCCAGCAGGCTGGAACAGTCTAATGAAAAACTGTTTTTT. The chain combines TRBV2 with TRBJ1-4, with D unresolved. Trimming stripped 6 bases from V and 3 bases from J, with 11 bases between. The CDR3 length is 14 residues. Germline V CDR1 and CDR2: SNHLY, FYNNEI. Complete variable domain (other parts from reference TRBV2 and TRBJ1-4): EPEVTQTPSHQVTQMGQEVILRCVPISNHLYFYWYRQILGQKVEFLVSFYNNEISEKSEIFDDQFSVERPDGSNFTLKIRSTKLEDSAMYFCASRLEQSNEKLFFGSGTQLSVL.

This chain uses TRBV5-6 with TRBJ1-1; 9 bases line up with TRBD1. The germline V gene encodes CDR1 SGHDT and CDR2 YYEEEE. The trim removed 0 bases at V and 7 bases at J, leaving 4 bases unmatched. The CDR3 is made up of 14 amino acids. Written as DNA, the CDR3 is TGTGCCAGCAGCTTGGTACAGGGGGCTGGTGAAGCTTTCTTT. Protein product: CASSLVQGAGEAFF.

The CDR3 bases are TGTGCCACCATAGGGGTACTCGTCATGGGGGAGACCCAGTACTTC. It codes for CATIGVLVMGETQYF. The chain uses TRBV6-1 and TRBJ2-5, with D possibly TRBD1 on 5 matching bases. Germline CDR1 is MNHNS and CDR2 is SASEGT. The CDR3 is 15 amino acids. V shed 10 bases and J shed 5 bases, with 23 bases lying between them.

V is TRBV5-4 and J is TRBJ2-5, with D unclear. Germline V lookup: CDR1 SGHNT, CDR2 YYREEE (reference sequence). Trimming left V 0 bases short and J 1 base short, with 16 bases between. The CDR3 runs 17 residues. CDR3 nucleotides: TGTGCCAGCAGCTTGGAGTTGAGCGTTGGTAGCCAAGAGACCCAGTACTTC. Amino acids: CASSLELSVGSQETQYF. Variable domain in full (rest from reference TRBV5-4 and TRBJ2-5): ETGVTQSPTHLIKTRGQQVTLRCSSQSGHNTVSWYQQALGQGPQFIFQYYREEENGRGNFPPRFSGLQFPNYSSELNVNALELDDSALYLCASSLELSVGSQETQYFGPGTRLLVL.

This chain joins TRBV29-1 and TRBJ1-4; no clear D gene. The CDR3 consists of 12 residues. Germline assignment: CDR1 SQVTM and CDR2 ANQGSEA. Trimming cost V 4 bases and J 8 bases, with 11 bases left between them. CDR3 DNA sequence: TGCAGCGTTGCCGCGGATTCCGAAAAACTGTTTTTT. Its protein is CSVAADSEKLFF.

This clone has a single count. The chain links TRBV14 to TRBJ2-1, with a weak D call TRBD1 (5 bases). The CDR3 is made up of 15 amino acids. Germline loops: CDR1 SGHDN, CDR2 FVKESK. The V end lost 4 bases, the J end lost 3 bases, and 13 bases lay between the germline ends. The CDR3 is CASSRRQLIYNEQFF. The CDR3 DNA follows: TGTGCCAGCAGCCGACGACAGTTAATCTACAATGAGCAGTTCTTC. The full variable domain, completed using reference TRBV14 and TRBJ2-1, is EAGVTQFPSHSVIEKGQTVTLRCDPISGHDNLYWYRRVMGKEIKFLLHFVKESKQDESGMPNNRFLAERTGGTYSTLKVQPAELEDSGVYFCASSRRQLIYNEQFFGPGTRLTVL.

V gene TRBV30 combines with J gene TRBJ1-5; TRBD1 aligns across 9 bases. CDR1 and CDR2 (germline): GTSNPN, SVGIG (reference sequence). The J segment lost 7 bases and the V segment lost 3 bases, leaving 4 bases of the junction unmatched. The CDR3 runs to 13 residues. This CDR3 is CAWRDRGSQPQHF. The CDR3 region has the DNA TGTGCCTGGAGGGACAGGGGTTCACAGCCCCAGCATTTT.

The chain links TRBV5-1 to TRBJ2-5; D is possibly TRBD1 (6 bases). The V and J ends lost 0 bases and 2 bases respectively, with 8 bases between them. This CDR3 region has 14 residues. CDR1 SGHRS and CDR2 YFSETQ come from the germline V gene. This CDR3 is CASSLGTAQETQYF. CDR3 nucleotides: TGCGCCAGCAGCTTGGGGACAGCTCAAGAGACCCAGTACTTC.

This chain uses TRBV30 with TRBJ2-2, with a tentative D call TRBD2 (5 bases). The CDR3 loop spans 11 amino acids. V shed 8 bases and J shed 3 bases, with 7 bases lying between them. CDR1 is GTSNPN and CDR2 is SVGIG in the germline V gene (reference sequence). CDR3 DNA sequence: TGTGCCGGGCGGGACACCGGGGAGCTGTTTTTT. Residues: CAGRDTGELFF.

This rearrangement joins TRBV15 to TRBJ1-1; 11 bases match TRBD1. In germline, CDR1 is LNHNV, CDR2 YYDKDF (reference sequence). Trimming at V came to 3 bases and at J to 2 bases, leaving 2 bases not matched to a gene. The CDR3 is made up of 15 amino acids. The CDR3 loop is CATSRGQGVNTEAFF. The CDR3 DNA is TGTGCCACCAGCAGGGGACAGGGGGTAAACACTGAAGCTTTCTTT.

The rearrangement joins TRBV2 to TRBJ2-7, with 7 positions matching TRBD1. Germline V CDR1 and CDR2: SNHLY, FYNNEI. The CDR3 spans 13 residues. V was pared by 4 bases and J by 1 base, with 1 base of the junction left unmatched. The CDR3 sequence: CASSADRSYEQYF. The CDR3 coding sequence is TGTGCCAGCAGTGCGGACAGGTCCTACGAGCAGTACTTC. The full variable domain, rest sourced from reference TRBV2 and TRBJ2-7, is EPEVTQTPSHQVTQMGQEVILRCVPISNHLYFYWYRQILGQKVEFLVSFYNNEISEKSEIFDDQFSVERPDGSNFTLKIRSTKLEDSAMYFCASSADRSYEQYFGPGTRLTVT.

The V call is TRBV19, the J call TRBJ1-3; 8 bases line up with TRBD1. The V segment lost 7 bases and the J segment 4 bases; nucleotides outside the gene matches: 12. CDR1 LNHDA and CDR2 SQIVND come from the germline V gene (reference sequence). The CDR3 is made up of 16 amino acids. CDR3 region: CASISRQGISGNTIYF. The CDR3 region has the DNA TGTGCCAGTATTTCACGACAGGGGATTTCCGGAAACACCATATATTTT.

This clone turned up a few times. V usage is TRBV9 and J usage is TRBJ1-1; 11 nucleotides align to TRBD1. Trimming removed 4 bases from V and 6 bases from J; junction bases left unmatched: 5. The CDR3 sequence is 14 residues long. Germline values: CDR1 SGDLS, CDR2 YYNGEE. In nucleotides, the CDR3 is TGTGCCAGCAGCACCAGGGACAGGGGGTCTGAAGCTTTCTTT. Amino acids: CASSTRDRGSEAFF.

The CDR3 sequence is CASSPNVGSLYNEQFF. CDR3 bases: TGTGCCAGCAGCCCAAACGTGGGCTCCCTCTACAATGAGCAGTTCTTC. The gene calls are TRBV7-8 and TRBJ2-1; D gene ambiguous. CDR1 SGHVS and CDR2 FQNEAQ come from the germline V gene. Trimming left V 5 bases short and J 3 bases short, with 17 bases between. CDR3 length equals 16 residues.

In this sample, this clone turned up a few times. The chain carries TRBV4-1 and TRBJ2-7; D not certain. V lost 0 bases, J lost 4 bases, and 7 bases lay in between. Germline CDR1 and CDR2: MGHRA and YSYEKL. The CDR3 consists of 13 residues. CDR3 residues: CASSQDFGYEQYF. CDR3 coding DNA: TGCGCCAGCAGCCAAGACTTCGGGTACGAGCAGTACTTC.